This T cell receptor beta chain was sequenced during a study of shared clonotypes between healthy human individuals. Comments on this clone: Its target is unknown.

Trimming removed 5 bases from V and 5 bases from J; junction bases left unmatched: 7. There are 14 residues in the CDR3. Per germline, CDR1 MNHEY and CDR2 SMNVEV (reference sequence). Subsets obtained from CD4+ cells comprised CD45RA+ naive and CD45RA-negative memory cells. Study-wide findings and caveats: Generation of non-shared clonotypes was less probable than generation of clonotypes shared by all four donors. Compared with memory subsets, naive subsets generally had larger estimated richness.

Assay: immunoSEQ multiplex PCR; the TCRdb copy retains only in-frame clones and omits some. The sample holds approximately 340,000 clones; less than 85% are singletons and the top ten take over 9%. What was sequenced was memory CD4+ T cells sorted from blood. As to subset: CD45RA-negative fraction. The chain uses TRBV27 and TRBJ2-5; TRBD2 matches 8 bases. This receptor was taken from a man between 25 and 39 years old in good health. The CDR3, as DNA: TGTGCCAGCAGTCCAAGGACTAGCAGGGAGACCCAGTACTTC. Translated, it gives CASSPRTSRETQYF.